This entry describes one T cell receptor beta chain. Its antigen is not known. Specified treatment: oral pan-JAK inhibitor, 5-10 mg twice daily. Alopecia areata patients had lesional scalp punch biopsies and peripheral blood taken from them. Following extraction, RNA underwent reverse transcription to cDNA, which served as the sequencing template. Profiling relied on immunoSEQ multiplex PCR, and the TCRdb table lists in-frame clones only, not all of them. Of some 180,000 clones listed, roughly 46% were seen once; the top ten hold 9.5% to 13%. These data are taken from a study of CD8+ T cells in alopecia areata. About the research overall: It was oral tofacitinib, at 5 to 10 mg twice daily, that treated patients received. Broader study findings: Because of a solitary nonresponder, the connection of baseline CD8+ expansion to response stays uncertain.

This CDR3 contains 15 residues. Trimming pared 5 bases from V and 1 base from J, leaving 14 bases between. Looked up from germline, CDR1 is SGHVS and CDR2 is FNYEAQ. The TCR comes from a human donor with alopecia areata. The sample in question was CD8+ T cells sorted from blood, obtained at roughly week 52, from a patient treated with tofacitinib. V usage is TRBV7-6 and J usage is TRBJ2-5, with D possibly TRBD1 on 5 matching bases. The chain's CDR3 is CASSRRQRFQETQYF. The CDR3 coding sequence is TGTGCCAGCAGCCGGAGACAGAGGTTCCAAGAGACCCAGTACTTC.